The 5 T cell receptor beta chains below all came from one sample that was sequenced in a study of T cell repertoires in cytomegalovirus infection. TCRdb reprocessed the reads via MiXCR and lists one record per CDR3 protein. The table lists about 450,000 distinct CDR3 sequences, approximately 33% of them singletons. The source material was PBMCs. These receptors were collected from a human donor in good health (CMV status not recorded). Some clones in this sample may be carry-over from other donors' samples.

This clonotype was seen more than once but under ten times. The rearrangement joins TRBV7-2 to TRBJ1-1; 7 nucleotides agree with TRBD1. The CDR3 loop spans 14 amino acids. Germline loops: CDR1 SGHTA, CDR2 FQGNSA. Unmatched junction bases numbered 5, after V lost 6 bases and J lost 1 base. The CDR3: CASRRDSPNTEAFF. The CDR3 DNA sequence: TGTGCCAGCAGACGGGACAGCCCGAACACTGAAGCTTTCTTT.

The chain combines TRBV6-8 with TRBJ2-3; the match to TRBD2 covers 14 bases. The CDR3 runs to 18 residues. V lost 4 bases and J lost 2; bases outside the gene matches: 8. The germline CDR1 and CDR2 sequences are MNHGY and SAAAGT. Here the CDR3 DNA reads TGTGCCAGCAGTTCCCTGGGGGGACTAGCGGGGGACACAGATACGCAGTATTTT. It specifies CASSSLGGLAGDTDTQYF.

The V call is TRBV3-1, the J call TRBJ1-1; D may be TRBD1 (5 bases). Trimming pared 3 bases from V and 3 bases from J, leaving 20 bases between. The CDR3 covers 17 residues. The germline V gene encodes CDR1 LGHDT and CDR2 YNNKEL (reference sequence). The chain's CDR3 is CASSHPGLGFPDTEAFF. The CDR3 bases are TGTGCCAGCAGCCATCCAGGGTTGGGGTTTCCGGACACTGAAGCTTTCTTT.

This clonotype appeared a few times. This rearrangement joins TRBV7-2 to TRBJ1-1; 11 bases agree with TRBD1. Losses at the gene ends were 1 base for V and 0 bases for J; bases not matched to a gene: 10. Per germline, CDR1 SGHTA and CDR2 FQGNSA. The CDR3 is made up of 19 amino acids. CDR3 DNA sequence: TGTGCCAGCAGCTTAGGTGAGCGGACAGGGGGCTTCATGAACACTGAAGCTTTCTTT. Residues: CASSLGERTGGFMNTEAFF.

This clonotype was picked up many times. The chain carries TRBV7-8 and TRBJ1-5; 8 nucleotides align to TRBD1. This CDR3 is 17 amino acids long. The germline V gene encodes CDR1 SGHVS and CDR2 FQNEAQ. V trimming: 1 base; J trimming: 9 bases; junction bases outside the gene matches: 14. Written as DNA, the CDR3 is TGTGCCAGCAGCTTAGGAGGGGTGCGGACAGGGCATGTGCCCCAGCATTTT. Translated, it gives CASSLGGVRTGHVPQHF.